Each of the 2 T cell receptor beta chains below was sequenced from the same sample in a study of graft-versus-host responses after intestinal transplantation. The protocol was immunoSEQ multiplex PCR, while the TCRdb copy is restricted to in-frame clones and leaves out a portion. This table has around 18,000 clones, roughly 82% appearing once. Graft material was processed, releasing intraepithelial and lamina propria lymphocytes. Sequenced material: ileum tissue, taken 17 days after transplant. The receptor source for this set is a human patient who received an intestinal transplant, so some T cells may come from the graft donor.

The rearrangement uses TRBV6-4 and TRBJ2-1; 13 bases line up with TRBD2. Germline CDR1 and CDR2: MRHNA and SNTAGT. The CDR3 sequence is 15 residues long. Trimming cost V 6 bases and J 8 bases; bases outside gene matches: 7. CDR3 bases: TGTGCCAGCAGCCCCGGGACTAGCGGGACAGATGAGCAGTTCTTC. Protein sequence: CASSPGTSGTDEQFF.

The V gene is TRBV9, the J gene TRBJ2-7; 8 bases align to TRBD2. Losses at the gene ends were 0 bases for V and 4 bases for J; bases not matched to a gene: 6. Germline lookup yields CDR1 SGDLS and CDR2 YYNGEE. This CDR3 contains 15 residues. The DNA of the CDR3 is TGTGCCAGCAGCGTAGGTCCCAGCGGGAGATACGAGCAGTACTTC. Encoded protein: CASSVGPSGRYEQYF.